These 28 T cell receptor beta chains were sequenced from one sample in a study of T cells in women clearing cervical HPV infection. Repertoires were generated with immunoSEQ multiplex PCR, while TCRdb's copy carries only in-frame clones and drops some. This sample contains about 36,000 clones. Sequenced input: blood buffy coat. Every receptor here comes from a woman aged 18-70 years with a cervical HPV16 infection that either progressed to CIN3+ or cleared (not recorded which).

With regard to this clone: The read terminates 3 residues before the CDR3 end, so the remaining end is supplied by the germline J gene. V usage is TRBV19 and J usage is TRBJ1-2; no definite D call. This CDR3 comprises 14 residues. Germline assignment: CDR1 LNHDA and CDR2 SQIVND (reference sequence). The CDR3 reads CASRRTSIAYDYTF. Partial CDR3 DNA: TGTGCCAGTAGGCGGACTAGCATCGCCTACGAC.

On this clone itself: Read sequence stops 3 residues before the CDR3 end, and the germline J gene provides the missing end. The V and J genes are TRBV29-1 and TRBJ2-3; D possibly corresponds to TRBD2 (5 bases). V lost 2 bases to trimming and J lost 2 bases, with 8 bases between them. CDR1 is SQVTM, CDR2 ANQGSEA, per germline. The CDR3 is 13 residues long. The CDR3 reads CSVEQDSTDTQYF. The sequenced CDR3 bases are TGCAGCGTTGAACAGGACTCCACAGATACG.

Comments on this clone: The CDR3 is cut off 3 residues early in the read; its end comes from the germline J gene. The V gene is TRBV20-1, the J gene TRBJ2-5, with TRBD1 as a possible D gene (6 bases). Between the trimmed V and J ends, which lost 4 bases and 3 bases, there was a span of 18 bases. The CDR3 is made up of 15 amino acids. CDR1 and CDR2 from the germline V gene are DFQATT and SNEGSKA (reference sequence). CDR3 DNA (partial): TGCAGTGCTACAAACCTTGGACAGCAAGAAGAGACC. It is translated as CSATNLGQQEET. The full CDR3 is CSATNLGQQEETQYF.

Of note for this clone: The read is 3 residues too short to cover the CDR3 end, so that end is filled in from the germline J gene. The gene calls are TRBV10-3 and TRBJ2-7, with 7 bases lining up with TRBD1. This CDR3 has 13 residues. The J segment lost 0 bases and the V segment lost 9 bases, leaving 5 bases of the junction unmatched. The germline CDR1 and CDR2 sequences are ENHRY and SYGVKD. The part of the CDR3 DNA that was read is TGTGCCATAAGGGGGCTGGACTCCTACGAG. Translating it yields CAIRGLDSYE. The whole CDR3 is CAIRGLDSYEQYF.

In the case of this clone: The CDR3 end lies 3 residues beyond the end of the read and is filled in from the germline J gene. The rearrangement links TRBV4-2 to TRBJ1-2, with 7 bases fitting TRBD1. The CDR3 contains 18 residues. V lost 4 bases to trimming and J lost 7 bases; unmatched junction nucleotides: 21. Germline V gene data show CDR1 as LGHNA and CDR2 as YNFKEQ. Here the CDR3 reads CASSPIYLTGPSWVGYTF. CDR3 DNA (partial): TGTGCCAGCAGCCCAATCTACCTGACAGGGCCTAGTTGGGTTGGC.

In regard to this clone: The read stops 3 residues short of the end of the CDR3; the missing end is completed from the germline J gene. The gene calls are TRBV7-9 and TRBJ2-3; D gene ambiguous. Germline CDR1 is SEHNR and CDR2 is FQNEAQ (reference sequence). This CDR3 comprises 13 residues. The V end lost 5 bases, the J end lost 2 bases, and 8 bases lay between the germline ends. The CDR3 loop is CASSHRHTDTQYF. CDR3 DNA, as far as it was read: TGTGCCAGCAGCCATCGACACACAGATACG.

Of note for this clone: The read ends 3 residues before the CDR3 terminus; that terminus is restored from the germline J gene. The rearrangement uses TRBV7-3 and TRBJ1-2; D remains unclear. CDR3 length: 14 amino acids. Germline V gene sequence: CDR1 SGHTA, CDR2 FQGTGA. Partial CDR3 DNA: TGTGCCAGCAGCTTAGGGCAGGAATACAATGAC. It is translated as CASSLGQEYND. The full-length CDR3 reads as CASSLGQEYNDYTF. Full variable domain (remainder filled in from reference TRBV7-3 and TRBJ1-2): GAGVSQTPSNKVTEKGKYVELRCDPISGHTALYWYRQSLGQGPEFLIYFQGTGAADDSGLPNDRFFAVRPEGSVSTLKIQRTERGDSAVYLCASSLGQEYNDYTFGSGTRLTVV.

About this clone itself: The read ends 3 residues early relative to the CDR3; the germline J gene fills the gap. J is TRBJ1-2 and V is TRBV20-1; TRBD1 matches at 7 bases. The germline V gene encodes CDR1 DFQATT and CDR2 SNEGSKA (reference sequence). CDR3 length: 14 residues. The CDR3 region is CSAETGGGTDTYTF. The part of the CDR3 DNA that was read is TGCAGTGCGGAGACCGGAGGGGGCACAGATACC.

As concerns this clone: Read coverage stops 3 residues before the CDR3 terminus; the germline J gene supplies the remainder. This chain joins TRBV29-1 and TRBJ2-7; maybe TRBD1 (6 bases). V was trimmed by 1 base and J by 2 bases, leaving 15 bases between them. Germline assignment: CDR1 SQVTM and CDR2 ANQGSEA. This CDR3 region has 15 residues. The part of the CDR3 DNA that was read is TGCAGCGTTGAAGTGAGGGGACACGCACCCTACGAG. It is translated as CSVEVRGHAPYE. The full CDR3 reads CSVEVRGHAPYEQYF.

With regard to this clone: Read sequence stops 3 residues before the CDR3 end, and the germline J gene provides the missing end. The genes are TRBV15 and TRBJ2-1; TRBD1 matches at 7 bases. Germline-derived CDR1 and CDR2 are LNHNV and YYDKDF (reference sequence). Germline trimming cut 6 bases from V and 8 bases from J; bases unmatched to any gene: 16. The CDR3 totals 16 residues. CDR3 DNA (partial): TGTGCCACCAGTAAAGGGGGCGCAGAACCAATTGATGAG. This gives the protein CATSKGGAEPIDE. The complete CDR3 protein is CATSKGGAEPIDEQFF.

As for this clone: From the germline J gene comes the end of the CDR3, since the read stops 3 residues before it. V and J are TRBV7-9 and TRBJ2-2, with D possibly TRBD2 on 6 matching bases. Germline V gives CDR1 SEHNR, CDR2 FQNEAQ (reference sequence). The CDR3 consists of 15 residues. The CDR3 here is CASSRRGDPNEKLFF. CDR3 DNA (partial): TGTGCCAGCAGTAGGAGGGGCGATCCTAATGAAAAG.

As for this clone: The observed sequence ends 3 residues before the CDR3 terminus, with the missing tail filled in from the germline J gene. The chain recombines TRBV29-1 with TRBJ1-1, with TRBD1 matching 7 bases. Germline V gene lookup returns CDR1 SQVTM and CDR2 ANQGSEA. The CDR3 extends over 13 amino acids. The sequenced part of the CDR3 DNA is TGCAGCGTTGGGGACAGAAGAGGCGTTTTA. Translation gives CSVGDRRGVL. The complete CDR3 protein is CSVGDRRGVLAFF.

As to this clone: The CDR3 end lies 3 residues beyond the end of the read and is filled in from the germline J gene. This rearrangement joins TRBV5-6 to TRBJ2-7; D uncertain. The germline V gene encodes CDR1 SGHDT and CDR2 YYEEEE. V lost 2 bases to trimming and J lost 2 bases, with 8 bases between them. CDR3 length equals 13 residues. CDR3 sequence reads: CASSFDNTYEQYF. The CDR3 bases that were read are TGTGCCAGCAGCTTCGACAATACCTACGAG.

As to this clone: The read finishes 3 residues shy of the CDR3 end, and the germline J gene is used to complete it. J is TRBJ1-1 and V is TRBV2; 11 bases align to TRBD1. The V and J ends lost 6 bases and 3 bases, in that order; junction bases with no gene match: 15. Germline V gene sequence: CDR1 SNHLY, CDR2 FYNNEI. This CDR3 spans 18 amino acids. The DNA read from the CDR3 is TGTGCCAGCAGCAAGGACAGGGGGCTCCCTAAGGGACACACTGAA. As protein: CASSKDRGLPKGHTE. Given in full, the CDR3 is CASSKDRGLPKGHTEAFF.

With respect to this clone: Sequencing ends 3 residues short of the CDR3 end; the germline J gene provides the rest. The rearrangement links TRBV20-1 to TRBJ2-7; 9 nucleotides agree with TRBD1. V dropped 1 base and J dropped 1; count of bases not matched to a gene: 5. CDR3 length: 15 amino acids. The germline V gene has CDR1 DFQATT and CDR2 SNEGSKA (reference sequence). The CDR3 loop is CSARAPTGGSYEQYF. The CDR3 DNA, read in part, is TGCAGTGCTAGAGCGCCGACAGGGGGATCCTACGAG.

In the case of this clone: The read is 3 residues too short to cover the CDR3 end, so that end is filled in from the germline J gene. This sequence joins TRBV5-1 and TRBJ2-2; tentatively, D is TRBD1 (5 bases). CDR1 SGHRS and CDR2 YFSETQ come from the germline V gene. The length of the CDR3 is 13 residues. Trimming left V 2 bases short and J 6 bases short, with 8 bases between. Here the CDR3 reads CASSFRVSGELFF. The part of the CDR3 DNA that was read is TGCGCCAGCAGCTTCAGGGTATCCGGGGAG.

With regard to this clone: From the germline J gene comes the end of the CDR3, since the read stops 3 residues before it. V and J are TRBV7-9 and TRBJ2-5, with 11 bases lining up with TRBD1. The length of the CDR3 is 15 residues. Germline CDR1 SEHNR, CDR2 FQNEAQ (reference sequence). After removal of 4 bases from V and 4 bases from J, the junction contained 5 bases not matched to a gene. The sequenced part of the CDR3 DNA is TGTGCCAGCAGCTCCCGGACAGGGGGCAGAGAGACC. Translating it yields CASSSRTGGRET. The entire CDR3 protein reads CASSSRTGGRETQYF.

CDR3 amino acids: CASSLLTAGDTEAFF. The sequenced CDR3 bases are TGCGCCAGCAGCTTACTCACGGCAGGAGACACTGAA. The V gene is TRBV5-1, the J gene TRBJ1-1; D gene unclear. The CDR3 end is not reached by the read, which stops 3 residues before it; the germline J gene fills it in. This CDR3 spans 15 amino acids. The germline gives CDR1 SGHRS, CDR2 YFSETQ. The V end lost 2 bases, the J end lost 3 bases, and 14 bases lay between the germline ends. The variable domain in full, with the rest retrieved from reference TRBV5-1 and TRBJ1-1, is KAGVTQTPRYLIKTRGQQVTLSCSPISGHRSVSWYQQTPGQGLQFLFEYFSETQRNKGNFPGRFSGRQFSNSRSEMNVSTLELGDSALYLCASSLLTAGDTEAFFGQGTRLTVV.

Notes on this clone: The read ends 3 residues before the CDR3 terminus; that terminus is restored from the germline J gene. The chain employs TRBV30 and TRBJ2-1; D not resolved. The CDR3 consists of 13 residues. Trimming shortened V by 7 bases and J by 4 bases, and 14 bases separated the two germline ends. Germline CDR1 and CDR2: GTSNPN and SVGIG (reference sequence). CDR3 loop: CASLNPLYNEQFF. The CDR3 bases that were read are TGTGCCTCCCTTAACCCCCTATACAATGAG.

About this clone: The CDR3 goes on 3 residues after the read ends, and that part is filled in from the germline J gene. Other DNA sequences in the sample encode the same CDR3. V gene TRBV20-1 combines with J gene TRBJ1-3, with a weak D call TRBD1 (5 bases). This CDR3 is 14 amino acids long. Deletions cut 6 bases from V and 0 bases from J, with 12 bases between. CDR1 DFQATT and CDR2 SNEGSKA come from the germline V gene (reference sequence). CDR3: CSALRGVSGNTIYF. The sequenced part of the CDR3 DNA is TGCAGTGCCCTGAGAGGGGTCTCTGGAAACACC.

On this clone itself: The read comes to an end 3 residues before the CDR3 does, leaving the germline J gene to fill in the end. V and J are TRBV19 and TRBJ2-7; D possibly corresponds to TRBD2 (5 bases). The CDR3 extends over 13 amino acids. V was cut by 7 bases and J by 5 bases, with 15 bases left in between. Germline CDR1 is LNHDA and CDR2 is SQIVND (reference sequence). CDR3 amino acids: CASKGKSSDEQYF. The DNA read from the CDR3 is TGTGCCAGTAAGGGTAAAAGTAGCGACGAG. Complete variable domain (other parts from reference TRBV19 and TRBJ2-7): DGGITQSPKYLFRKEGQNVTLSCEQNLNHDAMYWYRQDPGQGLRLIYYSQIVNDFQKGDIAEGYSVSREKKESFPLTVTSAQKNPTAFYLCASKGKSSDEQYFGPGTRLTVT.

Partial CDR3 DNA: TGTGCCAGCTCACTAGCCCCTAGCACAGATACG. Protein sequence: CASSLAPSTDT. The whole CDR3 reads CASSLAPSTDTQYF. The rearrangement uses TRBV18 and TRBJ2-3, with D uncertain. The read finishes 3 residues shy of the CDR3 end, and the germline J gene is used to complete it. The germline CDR1 and CDR2 sequences are KGHSH and LQKENI. Trimming removed 4 bases at V and 0 bases at J, with 8 bases between. This CDR3 comprises 14 residues.

CDR3 residues: CASSLGQGAYEQYF. CDR3 DNA, as far as it was read: TGTGCCAGCAGCTTGGGACAGGGGGCCTACGAG. The chain carries TRBV5-4 and TRBJ2-7; 9 nucleotides match TRBD1. The CDR3 end falls 3 residues outside the read, so it is completed with the germline J gene. V lost 0 bases, J lost 2 bases, and 0 bases stayed unmatched. Germline values: CDR1 SGHNT, CDR2 YYREEE (reference sequence). The CDR3 length is 14 residues.

On this clone: The read halts 3 residues ahead of the CDR3 end, with the missing end drawn from the germline J gene. This chain uses TRBV13 with TRBJ2-7; TRBD1 aligns across 8 bases. The CDR3 length is 14 residues. Unmatched junction bases numbered 6, after V lost 2 bases and J lost 6 bases. In germline, CDR1 is PRHDT, CDR2 FYEKMQ (reference sequence). The CDR3 region is CASSLRTGLGEQYF. Partial CDR3 DNA: TGTGCCAGCAGCTTACGGACAGGGCTGGGCGAG.

In regard to this clone: The CDR3 end falls 3 residues outside the read, so it is completed with the germline J gene. This chain joins TRBV20-1 and TRBJ2-5; 7 nucleotides agree with TRBD2. V gave up 5 bases and J gave up 4 bases; unmatched junction bases: 7. This CDR3 spans 13 amino acids. Per germline, CDR1 DFQATT and CDR2 SNEGSKA (reference sequence). This CDR3 is CSAWDYRGETQYF. Incomplete CDR3 DNA: TGCAGTGCTTGGGACTACCGGGGAGAGACC.

CDR3 residues: CASSSPAATDTYTF. The covered CDR3 bases are TGTGCCAGCAGCTCCCCTGCCGCCACAGATACC. The chain combines TRBV7-2 with TRBJ1-2; D gene unclear. Read data end 3 residues before the CDR3 end; the end is taken from the germline J gene. The germline V gene has CDR1 SGHTA and CDR2 FQGNSA. The CDR3 loop spans 14 amino acids. Together with reference TRBV7-2 and TRBJ1-2, the CDR3 gives the full variable domain: GAGVSQSPSNKVTEKGKDVELRCDPISGHTALYWYRQSLGQGLEFLIYFQGNSAPDKSGLPSDRFSAERTGGSVSTLTIQRTQQEDSAVYLCASSSPAATDTYTFGSGTRLTVV.

Concerning this clone itself: The read comes to an end 3 residues before the CDR3 does, leaving the germline J gene to fill in the end. The chain is built from TRBV5-1 and TRBJ2-3, with D perhaps TRBD1 (6 bases). This CDR3 is 15 amino acids long. Germline V gives CDR1 SGHRS, CDR2 YFSETQ. The CDR3 loop is CASSLGVTGQETQYF. The CDR3 DNA, read in part, is TGCGCCAGCAGCTTGGGGGTGACAGGTCAAGAGACG.

About this clone itself: The read falls 3 residues short of the CDR3 end, and the missing part is taken from the germline J gene. The V call is TRBV6-2 or TRBV6-3, the J call TRBJ1-1; 7 bases align to TRBD1. The CDR3 loop spans 15 amino acids. J was trimmed by 0 bases and V by 5 bases; bases with no gene match: 6. CDR1 and CDR2 from the germline V gene are MNHEY and SVGEGT. The CDR3 is CASSIQGHMNTEAFF. The DNA read from the CDR3 is TGTGCCAGCAGTATACAGGGGCACATGAACACTGAA.